These 5 T cell receptor beta chains came from one sample sequenced in a study of cytomegalovirus exposure and HLA in healthy donors. The PCR employed 60 Vbeta primers together with 13 Jbeta primers. The table came from immunoSEQ multiplex PCR; TCRdb's copy has only in-frame clones and leaves some out. Of roughly 130,000 clones in the sample, around 70% were seen once. The sequencing input was PBMCs. These receptors were taken from a woman aged 40 to 50 in good health and CMV-seropositive.

The V and J genes are TRBV10-3 and TRBJ2-1, with TRBD1 identical over 7 bases. Germline V CDR1 and CDR2: ENHRY, SYGVKD. V was pared by 7 bases and J by 8 bases, with 8 bases of the junction left unmatched. This CDR3 has 13 residues. CDR3 protein: CAINQGGTDEQFF. In DNA, the CDR3 is TGTGCCATCAACCAAGGGGGCACGGATGAGCAGTTCTTC.

The rearrangement joins TRBV30 to TRBJ2-2; unclear D gene. Germline values: CDR1 GTSNPN, CDR2 SVGIG (reference sequence). The CDR3 has 13 residues. The V and J ends lost 2 bases and 0 bases respectively, with 4 bases between them. The DNA of the CDR3 is TGTGCCTGGAGTCCAGCGAACACCGGGGAGCTGTTTTTT. Protein: CAWSPANTGELFF.

The chain has TRBV19 and TRBJ1-2, with TRBD1 identical over 12 bases. V was clipped by 9 bases and J by 7 bases; unmatched bases: 9. Germline CDR1 is LNHDA and CDR2 is SQIVND (reference sequence). This CDR3 comprises 14 residues. In DNA, the CDR3 is TGTGCCAGCCGGGGACAGGGGGCAGATAGTGGCTACACCTTC. The encoded protein is CASRGQGADSGYTF.

This clone was recorded only once. V and J are TRBV29-1 and TRBJ1-2; D is undetermined. The CDR3 sequence is 12 residues long. Germline-derived CDR1 and CDR2 are SQVTM and ANQGSEA. Between the trimmed V and J ends, which lost 3 bases and 1 base, there was a span of 6 bases. CDR3 loop: CSVEGNNYGYTF. The DNA of the CDR3 is TGCAGCGTTGAGGGCAATAACTATGGCTACACCTTC.

V and J are TRBV6-5 and TRBJ1-1; D gene ambiguous. CDR3 length: 16 amino acids. The V end was cut by 0 bases, the J end by 2 bases, with 13 bases between. Per the germline V gene, CDR1 is MNHEY and CDR2 is SVGAGI. CDR3 region: CASSYSRRRSNTEAFF. For the CDR3, the DNA is TGTGCCAGCAGTTACTCCAGGAGGAGAAGCAACACTGAAGCTTTCTTT.